This T cell receptor (beta chain) is from a study of cytomegalovirus exposure and HLA in healthy donors. Study results and caveats: Prediction of most subjects' HLA-A and HLA-B alleles by TCR beta sequences was reportedly accurate. Clonal expansion was found to be greater in HLA-associated TCR beta chains than in equally common others in a later analysis.

Comment on this clone: Its antigen is unknown.

60 Vbeta and 13 Jbeta primers were used in PCR. Using immunoSEQ multiplex PCR, the repertoire was profiled, and TCRdb retains in-frame clones only, with some absent. Of around 150,000 clones listed, more than 70% are singletons. Per germline, CDR1 SGHRS and CDR2 YFSETQ. Trimming stripped 0 bases from V and 4 bases from J, with 10 bases between. The CDR3 loop spans 14 amino acids. The source material was PBMCs. This sequence joins TRBV5-1 and TRBJ1-1; D call uncertain. The origin of this receptor is a man aged 45 to 65 in good health and CMV-seronegative. As DNA, the CDR3 is TGCGCCAGCAGCTTGGGAACGGGGATCACTGAAGCTTTCTTT. It specifies CASSLGTGITEAFF.